This T cell receptor beta chain derives from a study of cytomegalovirus exposure and HLA in healthy donors. Whole-study results and caveats: Data from an earlier analysis indicated that most TCR beta V segments were productive either about 87% or about 30% of the time.

Comment on this clone: Its antigen is currently unknown.

In the PCR, 60 Vbeta and 13 Jbeta primers were used. Produced via immunoSEQ multiplex PCR; TCRdb's table is partial and in-frame only. In the table there are fewer than 250,000 clones, roughly three quarters of which are singletons. Germline V gene data show CDR1 as SGHDT and CDR2 as YYEEEE. This CDR3 comprises 15 residues. Trimming stripped 1 base from V and 2 bases from J, with 10 bases between. The receptor was isolated from a woman younger than 30 in good health and CMV-seronegative. The rearrangement joins TRBV5-6 to TRBJ2-1; D perhaps matches TRBD2 (5 bases). Sequencing was done on a sample of PBMCs. This chain's CDR3 is CASSLFAGPYNEQFF. The CDR3 DNA reads as TGTGCCAGCAGCTTGTTTGCGGGTCCCTACAATGAGCAGTTCTTC.